This entry lists 8 T cell receptor beta chains sequenced from one sample in a study of blood T cell repertoires in COVID-19. Some clones are missing from TCRdb's copy, which holds only in-frame ones; the method was immunoSEQ multiplex PCR. The table includes under 120,000 clones, more than 80% detected once. Sequencing was done on a sample of peripheral blood. These receptors were obtained from a woman over 75 with acute or convalescent COVID-19.

On this clone: The junction shows a germline mismatch at one end, possibly a read error. The rearrangement uses TRBV7-9 and TRBJ1-1; 7 bases fit TRBD1. Germline V CDR1 and CDR2: SEHNR, FQNEAQ (reference sequence). This CDR3 region has 13 residues. This CDR3 is CASSLGQGWGLLF. DNA for the CDR3: TGTGCCAGCAGCTTAGGACAGGGTTGGGGTCTTCTTTTT.

V usage is TRBV30 and J usage is TRBJ1-5; 7 nucleotides match TRBD1. The germline V gene has CDR1 GTSNPN and CDR2 SVGIG (reference sequence). Germline trimming cut 1 base from V and 2 bases from J; bases unmatched to any gene: 5. This CDR3 has 15 residues. The CDR3 is CAWSDDRVRNQPQHF. The CDR3 coding sequence is TGTGCCTGGAGTGATGACAGGGTCCGCAATCAGCCCCAGCATTTT.

The chain couples TRBV7-9 to TRBJ2-3; 8 bases are a match to TRBD1. CDR3 length equals 12 residues. CDR1 and CDR2 from the germline V gene are SEHNR and FQNEAQ (reference sequence). After removal of 0 bases from V and 11 bases from J, the junction contained 1 base not matched to a gene. The CDR3, as DNA: TGTGCCAGCAGCTTAGCCGACAGGGGGCAGTATTTT. It codes for CASSLADRGQYF. The whole variable domain, filled in from reference TRBV7-9 and TRBJ2-3, reads DTGVSQNPRHKITKRGQNVTFRCDPISEHNRLYWYRQTLGQGPEFLTYFQNEAQLEKSRLLSDRFSAERPKGSFSTLEIQRTEQGDSAMYLCASSLADRGQYFGPGTRLTVL.

CDR3 DNA sequence: TGTGCCATCAAGGGGGTCACCGGGGAGCTGTTTTTT. Translated, it gives CAIKGVTGELFF. The chain has TRBV10-3 and TRBJ2-2; possible D gene TRBD1, 6 bases. Trimming cost V 7 bases and J 4 bases, with 7 bases left between them. Germline V gives CDR1 ENHRY, CDR2 SYGVKD. This CDR3 is 12 amino acids long.

J is TRBJ2-2 and V is TRBV2, with D perhaps matching TRBD1 (5 bases). The CDR3 sequence is 15 residues long. The V and J ends lost 4 bases and 1 base respectively, with 10 bases between them. Germline CDR1 is SNHLY and CDR2 is FYNNEI. The CDR3 DNA is TGTGCCAGCAGTGGGGTGGACAAGAACACCGGGGAGCTGTTTTTT. Its translation is CASSGVDKNTGELFF.

This chain joins TRBV2 and TRBJ2-5; 7 bases match TRBD1. The CDR3 contains 12 residues. Germline V gene lookup returns CDR1 SNHLY and CDR2 FYNNEI. Trimming removed 7 bases from V and 5 bases from J; junction bases left unmatched: 4. CDR3 DNA sequence: TGTGCCAGCAACAGGGGCGTGGAGACCCAGTACTTC. As protein: CASNRGVETQYF.

This chain links TRBV27 with TRBJ2-1; TRBD2 agrees at 8 bases. The V segment lost 1 base and the J segment 8 bases; nucleotides outside the gene matches: 10. The CDR3 runs 16 residues. CDR1 and CDR2 from the germline V gene are MNHEY and SMNVEV (reference sequence). The DNA for the CDR3 is TGTGCCAGCAGTTTATATCGTGGGACTAGTGGGGATGAGCAGTTCTTC. Protein sequence: CASSLYRGTSGDEQFF.

The chain has TRBV5-4 and TRBJ2-3; 7 bases align to TRBD2. Germline values: CDR1 SGHNT, CDR2 YYREEE (reference sequence). J was trimmed by 7 bases and V by 6 bases; bases with no gene match: 11. The CDR3 extends over 14 amino acids. The chain's CDR3 is CASTNRWGLHTQYF. In nucleotides, the CDR3 is TGTGCCAGCACCAATCGGTGGGGACTACATACGCAGTATTTT.